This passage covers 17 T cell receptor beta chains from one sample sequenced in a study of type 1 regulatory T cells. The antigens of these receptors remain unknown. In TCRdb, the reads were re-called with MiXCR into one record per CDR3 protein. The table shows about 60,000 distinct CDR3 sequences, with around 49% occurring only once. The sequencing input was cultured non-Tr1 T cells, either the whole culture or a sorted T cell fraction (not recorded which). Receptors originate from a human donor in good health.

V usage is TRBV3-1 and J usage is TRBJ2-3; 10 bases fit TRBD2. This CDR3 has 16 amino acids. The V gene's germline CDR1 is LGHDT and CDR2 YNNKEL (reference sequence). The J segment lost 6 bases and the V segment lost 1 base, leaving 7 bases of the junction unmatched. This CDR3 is CASSQVSGGAGDTQYF. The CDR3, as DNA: TGTGCCAGCAGCCAAGTCAGCGGGGGGGCAGGGGATACGCAGTATTTT.

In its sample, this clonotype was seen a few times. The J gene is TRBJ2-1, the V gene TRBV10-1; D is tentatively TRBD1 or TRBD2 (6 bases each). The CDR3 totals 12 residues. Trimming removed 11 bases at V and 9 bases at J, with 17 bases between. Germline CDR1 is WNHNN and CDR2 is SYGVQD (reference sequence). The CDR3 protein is CALRGASLEQFF. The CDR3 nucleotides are TGCGCCTTGAGGGGGGCGTCGCTTGAGCAGTTCTTC.

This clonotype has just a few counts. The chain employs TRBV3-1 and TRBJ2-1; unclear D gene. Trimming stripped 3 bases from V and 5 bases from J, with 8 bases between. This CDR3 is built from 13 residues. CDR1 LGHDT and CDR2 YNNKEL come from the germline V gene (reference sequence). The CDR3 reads CASSHATDNEQFF. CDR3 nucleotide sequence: TGTGCCAGCAGCCATGCTACCGACAATGAGCAGTTCTTC.

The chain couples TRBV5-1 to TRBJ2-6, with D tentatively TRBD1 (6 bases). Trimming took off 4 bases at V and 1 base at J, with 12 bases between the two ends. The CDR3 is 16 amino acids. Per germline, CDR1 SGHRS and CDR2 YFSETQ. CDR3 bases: TGCGCCAGCAGCGCCGCCCAGGGGTCTGGGGCCAACGTCCTGACTTTC. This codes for CASSAAQGSGANVLTF.

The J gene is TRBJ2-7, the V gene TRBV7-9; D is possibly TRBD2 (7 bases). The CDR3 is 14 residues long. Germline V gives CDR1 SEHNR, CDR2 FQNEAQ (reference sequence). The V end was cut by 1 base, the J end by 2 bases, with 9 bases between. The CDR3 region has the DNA TGTGCCAGCAGCTTAGACGGGGGGCCCTACGAGCAGTACTTC. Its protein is CASSLDGGPYEQYF.

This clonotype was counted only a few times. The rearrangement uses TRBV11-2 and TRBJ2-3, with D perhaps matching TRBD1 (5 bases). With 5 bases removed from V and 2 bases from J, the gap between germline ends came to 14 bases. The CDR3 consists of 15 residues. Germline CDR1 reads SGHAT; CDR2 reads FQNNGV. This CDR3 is CASSRLRGFTDTQYF. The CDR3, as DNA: TGTGCCAGCAGCCGGTTAAGGGGTTTCACAGATACGCAGTATTTT.

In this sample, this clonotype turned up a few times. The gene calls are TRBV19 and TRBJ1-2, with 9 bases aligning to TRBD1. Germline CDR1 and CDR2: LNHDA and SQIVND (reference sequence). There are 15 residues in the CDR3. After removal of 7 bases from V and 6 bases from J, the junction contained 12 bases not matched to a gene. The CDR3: CASTKSRDRANGYTF. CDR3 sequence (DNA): TGTGCCAGTACCAAAAGCCGGGACAGGGCTAATGGCTACACCTTC.

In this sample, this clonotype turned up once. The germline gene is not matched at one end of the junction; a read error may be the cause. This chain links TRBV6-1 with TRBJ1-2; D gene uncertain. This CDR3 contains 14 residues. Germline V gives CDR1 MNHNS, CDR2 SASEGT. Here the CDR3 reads CASCEDNRSYGYTF. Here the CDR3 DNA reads TGTGCCAGCTGTGAAGATAACAGAAGCTATGGCTACACCTTC.

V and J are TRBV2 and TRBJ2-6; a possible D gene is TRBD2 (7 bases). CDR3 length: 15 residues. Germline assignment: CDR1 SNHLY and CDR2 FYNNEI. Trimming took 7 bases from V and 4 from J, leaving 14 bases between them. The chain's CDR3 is CASTGGGPGANVLTF. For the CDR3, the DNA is TGTGCCAGCACCGGCGGGGGCCCCGGGGCCAACGTCCTGACTTTC.

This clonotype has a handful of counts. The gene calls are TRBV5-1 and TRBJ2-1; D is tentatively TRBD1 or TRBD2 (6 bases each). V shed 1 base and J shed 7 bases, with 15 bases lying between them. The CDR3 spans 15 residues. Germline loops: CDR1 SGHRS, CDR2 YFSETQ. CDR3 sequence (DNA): TGCGCCAGCAGCTTGCGGGGGCTACGAGTAAATGAGCAGTTCTTC. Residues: CASSLRGLRVNEQFF.

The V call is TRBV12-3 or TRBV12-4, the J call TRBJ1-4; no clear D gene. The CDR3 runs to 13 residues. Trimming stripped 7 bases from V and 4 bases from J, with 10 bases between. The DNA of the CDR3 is TGTGCCAGCACAGGCAGGCGTAATGAAAAACTGTTTTTT. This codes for CASTGRRNEKLFF.

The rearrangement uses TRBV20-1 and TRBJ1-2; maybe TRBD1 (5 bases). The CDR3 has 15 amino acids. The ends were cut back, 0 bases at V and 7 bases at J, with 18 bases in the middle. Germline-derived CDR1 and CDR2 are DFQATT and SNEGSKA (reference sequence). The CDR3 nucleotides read TGCAGTGCTAGAGATCAAGGCGGGGGAGTCGGTGGCTACACCTTC. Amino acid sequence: CSARDQGGGVGGYTF.

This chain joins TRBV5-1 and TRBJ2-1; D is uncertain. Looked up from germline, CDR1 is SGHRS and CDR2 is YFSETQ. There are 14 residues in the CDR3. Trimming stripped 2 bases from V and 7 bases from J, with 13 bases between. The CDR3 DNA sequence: TGCGCCAGCAGCTTAGGAGTTTCCAGAAATGAGCAGTTCTTC. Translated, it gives CASSLGVSRNEQFF.

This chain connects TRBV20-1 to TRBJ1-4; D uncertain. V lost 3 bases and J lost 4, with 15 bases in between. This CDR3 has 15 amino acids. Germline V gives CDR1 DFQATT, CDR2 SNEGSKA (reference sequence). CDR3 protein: CSARIIGSLNEKLFF. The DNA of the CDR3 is TGCAGTGCTAGGATCATAGGCAGCCTTAATGAAAAACTGTTTTTT.

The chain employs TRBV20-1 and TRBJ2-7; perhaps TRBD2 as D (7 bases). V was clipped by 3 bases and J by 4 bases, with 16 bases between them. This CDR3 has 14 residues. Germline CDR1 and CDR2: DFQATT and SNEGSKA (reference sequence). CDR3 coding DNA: TGCAGTGCTAGGGAGGGGGGGTCTCTTTACGAGCAGTACTTC. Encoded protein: CSAREGGSLYEQYF.

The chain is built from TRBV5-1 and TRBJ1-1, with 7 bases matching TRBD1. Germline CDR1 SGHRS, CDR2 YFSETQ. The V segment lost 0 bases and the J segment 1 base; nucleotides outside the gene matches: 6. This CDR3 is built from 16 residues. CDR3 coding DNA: TGCGCCAGCAGCTTGGTGAGGGGGGACAGGAACACTGAAGCTTTCTTT. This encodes CASSLVRGDRNTEAFF.

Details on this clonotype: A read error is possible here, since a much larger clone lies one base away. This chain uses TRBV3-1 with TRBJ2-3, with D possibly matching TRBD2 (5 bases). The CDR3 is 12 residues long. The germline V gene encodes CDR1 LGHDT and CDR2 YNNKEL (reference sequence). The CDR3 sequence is CASSPGGDTEYF. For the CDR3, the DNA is TGTGCCAGCAGCCCCGGAGGAGATACGGAGTATTTT.